Listed below are T cell receptor beta chains from one sample, sequenced in a study of cytomegalovirus exposure and HLA in healthy donors. Assay used: immunoSEQ multiplex PCR; TCRdb lists only in-frame clones, some missing. The data show approximately 150,000 clones, 70% to 85% seen once. Material: PBMCs. The source is a male donor in good health and CMV-seronegative. Each CDR3 is given without its conserved first and last residue.

v_gene: TRBV6-1; j_gene: TRBJ2-3; CDR3aa: ASSEVGYTQY
v_gene: TRBV11-3; j_gene: TRBJ2-7; CDR3aa: ASSYGRTGTYEQY
v_gene: TRBV28; j_gene: TRBJ1-2; CDR3aa: ASSGQGADGYT
v_gene: TRBV28; j_gene: TRBJ2-2; CDR3aa: ASWTGENTGELF
v_gene: TRBV9; j_gene: TRBJ2-1; CDR3aa: ASSVASAPGQGMYNEQF
v_gene: TRBV5-6; j_gene: TRBJ1-5; CDR3aa: ASSLVGGNDNQPQH
v_gene: TRBV19; j_gene: TRBJ2-2; CDR3aa: ASSTDRITGSGGELF
v_gene: TRBV2; j_gene: TRBJ2-3; CDR3aa: ASSEVTGSSTDTQY
v_gene: TRBV4-2; j_gene: TRBJ2-4; CDR3aa: ASSQDPPRTSPY
v_gene: TRBV2; j_gene: TRBJ1-2; CDR3aa: ASSPNSAGVGGYT
v_gene: TRBV4-1; j_gene: TRBJ1-1; CDR3aa: ASSHTGTGKLNTEAF
v_gene: TRBV11-2; j_gene: TRBJ2-5; CDR3aa: ASSLVAEETQY
v_gene: TRBV29-1; j_gene: TRBJ2-5; CDR3aa: SVEGGQAKEAQY
v_gene: TRBV7-9; j_gene: TRBJ2-5; CDR3aa: ASSRRGGETQY
v_gene: TRBV6-1; j_gene: TRBJ2-7; CDR3aa: ASMPTEYYEQY
v_gene: TRBV6-5; j_gene: TRBJ2-3; CDR3aa: ASRLPPGGTQY
v_gene: TRBV18; j_gene: TRBJ2-7; CDR3aa: ASSSGDRRNEQY
v_gene: TRBV6-4; j_gene: TRBJ2-3; CDR3aa: ASSGQGSDTQY
v_gene: TRBV19; j_gene: TRBJ1-1; CDR3aa: ASSTGYTEAF
v_gene: TRBV9; j_gene: TRBJ2-7; CDR3aa: ASSVKGGLNYEQY
v_gene: TRBV5-1; j_gene: TRBJ1-1; CDR3aa: ASGTGMNTEAF
v_gene: TRBV5-4; j_gene: TRBJ2-2; CDR3aa: ASSIAGGTGELF
v_gene: TRBV5-5; j_gene: TRBJ1-2; CDR3aa: ASSLVIGQGRGGVYGYT
v_gene: TRBV7-9; j_gene: TRBJ1-1; CDR3aa: ASSPNTATEAF
v_gene: TRBV7-9; j_gene: TRBJ2-7; CDR3aa: SSSLGLRGAGGPYEQY
v_gene: TRBV7-9; j_gene: TRBJ2-7; CDR3aa: ASSLPGGYEQY
v_gene: TRBV4-1; j_gene: TRBJ2-2; CDR3aa: ASSRGSGTGELF
v_gene: TRBV5-4; j_gene: TRBJ2-1; CDR3aa: ASSRLAGGGLYNEQF
v_gene: TRBV6-5; j_gene: TRBJ2-3; CDR3aa: ASRPSGGDTQY
v_gene: TRBV18; j_gene: TRBJ2-5; CDR3aa: ASSPLLAGRFWETQY
v_gene: TRBV20-1; j_gene: TRBJ1-2; CDR3aa: QSLAGIGYT
v_gene: TRBV5-1; j_gene: TRBJ2-7; CDR3aa: ASSLGSSHEQY
v_gene: TRBV28; j_gene: TRBJ2-7; CDR3aa: ASVRQGKAYEQY
v_gene: TRBV19; j_gene: TRBJ1-1; CDR3aa: ASSISPGTAEAF
v_gene: TRBV6-1; j_gene: TRBJ2-2; CDR3aa: ASSYLAAGELF
v_gene: TRBV7-3; j_gene: TRBJ2-3; CDR3aa: ASGGGTDTQY
v_gene: TRBV15; j_gene: TRBJ2-7; CDR3aa: ATSNSLGDLAALPYEQY
v_gene: TRBV30; j_gene: TRBJ2-6; CDR3aa: AWGGAGGASGANVLT
v_gene: TRBV4-3; j_gene: TRBJ2-3; CDR3aa: ASSQTSGYAGTQY
v_gene: TRBV11-3; j_gene: TRBJ2-1; CDR3aa: ASSLGQGTYNEQF
v_gene: TRBV5-1; j_gene: TRBJ1-2; CDR3aa: ASQIGTASLGGYT
v_gene: TRBV13; j_gene: TRBJ2-3; CDR3aa: ASSLGRLFADTQY
v_gene: TRBV19; j_gene: TRBJ1-5; CDR3aa: ASTRGGVSYSNQPQH
v_gene: TRBV9; j_gene: TRBJ2-5; CDR3aa: ASSDTTGQETQY
v_gene: TRBV9; j_gene: TRBJ2-5; CDR3aa: ASSVDGLAALGETQY
v_gene: TRBV19; j_gene: TRBJ1-2; CDR3aa: ASSGQAEGYT
v_gene: TRBV7-2; j_gene: TRBJ1-5; CDR3aa: ASSLGGPQIQPQH
v_gene: TRBV5-4; j_gene: TRBJ2-7; CDR3aa: ASSLVPGQGAYEQY
v_gene: TRBV5-4; j_gene: TRBJ2-4; CDR3aa: ASSFRTSGRAKNIQY
v_gene: TRBV5-1; j_gene: TRBJ2-3; CDR3aa: ASSPRTGAGRDTQY
v_gene: TRBV18; j_gene: TRBJ1-1; CDR3aa: ASSPQTGNEAF